These 10 T cell receptor beta chains originate from one sample sequenced in a study of early T cells in non-severe SARS-CoV-2 infection. TCRdb passed the 5' RACE reads through MiXCR, listing each CDR3 protein once. The sample has 50,000 to 65,000 distinct CDR3 sequences; around 8.9% are singletons. Source material: whole blood. These receptors came from an adult who was a healthcare worker with PCR-confirmed SARS-CoV-2 infection or an uninfected control (not recorded which).

This clonotype has a count of ten or more. The V and J genes are TRBV19 and TRBJ2-2; D gene unclear. This CDR3 is 14 amino acids long. Germline-derived CDR1 and CDR2 are LNHDA and SQIVND (reference sequence). V was trimmed by 7 bases and J by 4 bases, leaving 13 bases between them. CDR3 DNA sequence: TGTGCCAGTATGCCCCTGGGTCCCACCGGGGAGCTGTTTTTT. This gives the protein CASMPLGPTGELFF.

The chain links TRBV30 to TRBJ1-6; weak D call: TRBD1 (6 bases). Germline lookup yields CDR1 GTSNPN and CDR2 SVGIG (reference sequence). The CDR3 is 15 residues long. V lost 3 bases to trimming and J lost 8 bases, with 17 bases between them. The CDR3 spells CAWSEPHRVDSPLHF. The DNA of the CDR3 is TGTGCCTGGAGCGAACCGCACAGGGTAGATTCACCCCTCCACTTT.

This clonotype was counted ten times or more. V gene TRBV24-1 combines with J gene TRBJ2-1; 10 positions agree with TRBD2. V gave up 9 bases and J gave up 14 bases; unmatched junction bases: 12. The CDR3 loop spans 13 amino acids. Germline loops: CDR1 KGHDR, CDR2 SFDVKD. The CDR3 DNA is TGTGCCACCTCGGGACTAGCGCCGGACGGCGAGTTCTTC. Translation gives CATSGLAPDGEFF.

V and J are TRBV7-7 and TRBJ2-3; D is ambiguous. The germline CDR1 and CDR2 sequences are SSHAT and FNYEAQ (reference sequence). The CDR3 spans 13 residues. V was clipped by 10 bases and J by 2 bases, with 13 bases between them. The CDR3 region is CATTPWDTDTQYF. DNA of the CDR3: TGTGCCACAACCCCTTGGGACACAGATACGCAGTATTTT.

This clonotype was found many times. This chain uses TRBV10-3 with TRBJ2-1; D may be TRBD2 (5 bases). CDR3 length: 15 amino acids. Germline V CDR1 and CDR2: ENHRY, SYGVKD. V lost 2 bases and J 4 bases, leaving 12 bases between the germline ends. The CDR3 sequence is CAISEPSMSYNEQFF. The CDR3 nucleotides are TGTGCCATCAGTGAGCCTAGCATGAGTTACAATGAGCAGTTCTTC.

This clonotype has at least ten counts. V usage is TRBV20-1 and J usage is TRBJ2-7, with a possible D match to TRBD2 (6 bases). V lost 5 bases and J 4 bases, leaving 12 bases between the germline ends. This CDR3 region has 12 residues. Germline V lookup: CDR1 DFQATT, CDR2 SNEGSKA (reference sequence). CDR3 region: CSAHGGFYEQYF. The CDR3 DNA follows: TGCAGTGCTCACGGGGGATTTTACGAGCAGTACTTC.

This clonotype was counted at least ten times. V and J are TRBV7-8 and TRBJ2-7; D possibly uses TRBD1 or TRBD2 (5 bases each). Trimming pared 7 bases from V and 0 bases from J, leaving 19 bases between. The CDR3 is 16 residues long. Germline assignment: CDR1 SGHVS and CDR2 FQNEAQ. The CDR3 DNA reads TGTGCCAGCAAGGGGACGGGACGGAGCTTCTCCTACGAGCAGTACTTC. Its translation is CASKGTGRSFSYEQYF.

In its sample, this clonotype was seen many times. The chain is built from TRBV27 and TRBJ1-1, with D uncertain. This CDR3 is 14 amino acids long. The germline V gene has CDR1 MNHEY and CDR2 SMNVEV (reference sequence). Trimming stripped 2 bases from V and 1 base from J, with 8 bases between. CDR3: CASSLRRANTEAFF. For the CDR3, the DNA is TGTGCCAGCAGTTTACGACGGGCGAACACTGAAGCTTTCTTT.

Ten or more counts support this clonotype. CDR3 sequence (DNA): TGTGCCAGCAGCAAACAGGGGAACACTGAAGCTTTCTTT. Translating it yields CASSKQGNTEAFF. The chain combines TRBV28 with TRBJ1-1; D possibly corresponds to TRBD1 (6 bases). The CDR3 is made up of 13 amino acids. Deletions cut 6 bases from V and 1 base from J, with 9 bases between. Germline V gene sequence: CDR1 MDHEN, CDR2 SYDVKM. Full variable domain (missing parts from reference TRBV28 and TRBJ1-1): DVKVTQSSRYLVKRTGEKVFLECVQDMDHENMFWYRQDPGLGLRLIYFSYDVKMKEKGDIPEGYSVSREKKERFSLILESASTNQTSMYLCASSKQGNTEAFFGQGTRLTVV.

This chain uses TRBV7-8 with TRBJ1-5; no clear D. The CDR3 spans 14 residues. Germline lookup yields CDR1 SGHVS and CDR2 FQNEAQ. V was pared by 2 bases and J by 11 bases, with 16 bases between. The CDR3: CASSLNQDSSAQHF. The CDR3 bases are TGTGCCAGCAGCTTAAATCAGGACTCATCAGCCCAGCATTTT.